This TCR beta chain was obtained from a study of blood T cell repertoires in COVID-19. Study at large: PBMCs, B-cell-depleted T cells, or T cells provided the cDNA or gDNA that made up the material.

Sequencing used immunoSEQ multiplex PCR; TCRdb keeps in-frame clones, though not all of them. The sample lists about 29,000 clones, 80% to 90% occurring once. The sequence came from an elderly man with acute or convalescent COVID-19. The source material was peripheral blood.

The CDR3 sequence is CASSDRGEDEKLFF. The CDR3 DNA follows: TGTGCCAGCAGCGACAGGGGAGAGGATGAAAAACTGTTTTTT. The rearrangement uses TRBV28 and TRBJ1-4; 8 bases are shared with TRBD1. Per the germline V gene, CDR1 is MDHEN and CDR2 is SYDVKM. The CDR3 sequence is 14 residues long. V lost 6 bases and J lost 6; bases outside the gene matches: 6.